These 27 T cell receptor beta chains were all obtained from the same sample, sequenced in a study of T cell clonotyping in hematopoietic cell transplantation. Data came from immunoSEQ multiplex PCR; TCRdb stores just in-frame clones and leaves some out. The sample contains a few thousand clones, around 60% of which appear only once. The sample consisted of peripheral blood mononuclear cells, taken 30 days after allogeneic stem cell transplant. These receptor sequences come from a female patient aged 30 to 45 who had an allogeneic stem cell transplant, so T cells may come from the graft donor. Some clones in this sample may be carry-over from other donors' samples.

The CDR3 here is CASSQVLGASEQYF. In DNA, the CDR3 is TGTGCCAGCAGCCAAGTCTTAGGGGCGAGCGAGCAGTACTTC. The chain links TRBV14 to TRBJ2-7; D perhaps matches TRBD1 (5 bases). The CDR3 is made up of 14 amino acids. The V end lost 1 base, the J end lost 6 bases, and 13 bases lay between the germline ends. The germline V gene has CDR1 SGHDN and CDR2 FVKESK.

CDR3 amino acids: CASSIGSNYLLYNEQFF. CDR3 DNA sequence: TGTGCCAGTAGTATAGGGTCCAACTATCTTTTGTACAATGAGCAGTTCTTC. V and J are TRBV19 and TRBJ2-1; no clear D gene. The CDR3 contains 17 residues. In germline, CDR1 is LNHDA, CDR2 SQIVND (reference sequence). The V and J ends lost 1 base and 4 bases respectively, with 17 bases between them.

J is TRBJ2-1 and V is TRBV29-1; D not certain. This CDR3 has 10 amino acids. Between the trimmed V and J ends, which lost 4 bases and 12 bases, there was a span of 10 bases. Germline lookup yields CDR1 SQVTM and CDR2 ANQGSEA. The CDR3: CSVGLGRQFF. The CDR3, as DNA: TGCAGCGTTGGGTTGGGAAGGCAGTTCTTC.

As to this clone: The same CDR3 also results from other DNA sequences found in this sample. CDR3 in amino acids: CASSVGGDYGYTF. DNA for the CDR3: TGTGCCAGCAGCGTAGGAGGGGATTATGGCTACACCTTC. This chain connects TRBV9 to TRBJ1-2, with D perhaps matching TRBD1 (5 bases). The CDR3 runs 13 residues. Germline values: CDR1 SGDLS, CDR2 YYNGEE. V was cut by 0 bases and J by 5 bases, with 8 bases left in between.

This clone was observed once. This sequence joins TRBV6-5 and TRBJ2-2; D is ambiguous. The CDR3 extends over 13 amino acids. CDR1 and CDR2 (germline): MNHEY, SVGAGI. Trimming stripped 0 bases from V and 6 bases from J, with 5 bases between. This CDR3 reads CASSYSGSGELFF. As DNA, the CDR3 is TGTGCCAGCAGTTACTCGGGATCCGGGGAGCTGTTTTTT.

The chain links TRBV4-1 to TRBJ2-6, with D unresolved. The germline V gene has CDR1 MGHRA and CDR2 YSYEKL. This CDR3 spans 15 amino acids. Deletions cut 5 bases from V and 4 bases from J, with 12 bases between. CDR3 DNA sequence: TGCGCCAGCAGCTCCACTCTGGCGGGGGCCAACGTCCTGACTTTC. Its protein product is CASSSTLAGANVLTF.

The chain employs TRBV2 and TRBJ2-1; D is perhaps TRBD1 (6 bases). V shed 7 bases and J shed 4 bases, with 14 bases lying between them. The CDR3 is 14 residues long. Germline lookup yields CDR1 SNHLY and CDR2 FYNNEI. Here the CDR3 reads CASNELTGYNEQFF. Here the CDR3 DNA reads TGTGCCAGCAACGAACTCACAGGGTACAATGAGCAGTTCTTC.

This clone appeared a few times. The rearrangement uses TRBV5-4 and TRBJ2-3; 7 nucleotides align to TRBD1. The CDR3 runs 13 residues. V lost 9 bases and J lost 4; bases outside the gene matches: 8. CDR1 and CDR2 (germline): SGHNT, YYREEE (reference sequence). CDR3 sequence reads: CATRDSPSDTQYF. DNA of the CDR3: TGTGCCACCCGGGACAGTCCCTCAGATACGCAGTATTTT.

The chain combines TRBV25-1 with TRBJ1-1; 9 nucleotides match TRBD1. Germline V gene sequence: CDR1 MGHDK, CDR2 SYGVNS. V shed 4 bases, J shed 4 bases, and the junction held 4 bases outside the gene matches. The CDR3 has 14 amino acids. CDR3 sequence reads: CASSVSTGGTEAFF. As DNA, the CDR3 is TGTGCCAGCAGTGTATCGACAGGGGGCACTGAAGCTTTCTTT.

The genes are TRBV5-1 and TRBJ2-1; D possibly corresponds to TRBD1 (6 bases). This CDR3 has 15 residues. CDR1 SGHRS and CDR2 YFSETQ come from the germline V gene. V was pared by 1 base and J by 1 base, with 9 bases between. This CDR3 reads CASSLTGSSYNEQFF. As DNA, the CDR3 is TGCGCCAGCAGCTTGACAGGGTCTTCCTACAATGAGCAGTTCTTC.

This clone was seen a few times. V and J are TRBV7-6 and TRBJ2-2; D is ambiguous. Trimming removed 11 bases at V and 4 bases at J, with 8 bases between. Germline V lookup: CDR1 SGHVS, CDR2 FNYEAQ. The CDR3 covers 11 residues. DNA for the CDR3: TGTGCCGGCTCGAGCACCGGGGAGCTGTTTTTT. The encoded protein is CAGSSTGELFF.

V is TRBV21-1 and J is TRBJ1-2; the tabulated D call, TRBD1, remains unverified against the DNA. TRBV21-1 is an annotated pseudogene. The CDR3 consists of 16 residues. Here the CDR3 reads CASSYGQGALDYGYTF. As DNA, the CDR3 is TGTGCCAGCAGCTACGGACAGGGGGCGTTGGACTATGGCTACACCTTC.

The table lists this clone with a few counts. The chain is built from TRBV25-1 and TRBJ1-2; D is unresolved. The CDR3 has 12 amino acids. Trimming removed 2 bases at V and 7 bases at J, with 8 bases between. Germline V CDR1 and CDR2: MGHDK, SYGVNS. CDR3 coding DNA: TGTGCCAGCAGTGAAGGGGAGGGTGGCTACACCTTC. The encoded protein is CASSEGEGGYTF.

V and J are TRBV10-3 and TRBJ2-5; the match to TRBD1 covers 9 bases. Germline-derived CDR1 and CDR2 are ENHRY and SYGVKD. The CDR3 covers 13 residues. With V trimmed by 10 bases and J by 7 bases, 10 bases remained unmatched. Written as DNA, the CDR3 is TGTGCCACGGCCCGGGACAGGGAGGGGACCCAGTACTTC. Its protein product is CATARDREGTQYF.

This sequence joins TRBV30 and TRBJ1-5; D remains ambiguous. Germline V CDR1 and CDR2: GTSNPN, SVGIG (reference sequence). This CDR3 has 15 residues. V was cut by 2 bases and J by 4 bases, with 15 bases left in between. In DNA form, the CDR3 reads TGTGCCTGGAGTATACGTTCAAGCTGGAATCAGCCCCAGCATTTT. Its protein is CAWSIRSSWNQPQHF.

The V gene is TRBV30, the J gene TRBJ2-7, with no clear D. Trimming stripped 2 bases from V and 3 bases from J, with 11 bases between. The CDR3 spans 13 residues. The germline CDR1 and CDR2 sequences are GTSNPN and SVGIG (reference sequence). The CDR3 reads CAWSQDRNYEQYF. The DNA of the CDR3 is TGTGCCTGGAGTCAGGACCGAAACTACGAGCAGTACTTC.

This clone was observed a handful of times. The chain employs TRBV30 and TRBJ1-2; D is undetermined. V was cut by 0 bases and J by 5 bases, with 13 bases left in between. The CDR3 runs 14 residues. Germline-derived CDR1 and CDR2 are GTSNPN and SVGIG (reference sequence). This CDR3 is CAWSVISRGYGYTF. CDR3 nucleotides: TGTGCCTGGAGTGTAATAAGCCGAGGTTATGGCTACACCTTC. The complete variable domain, with remaining parts taken from reference TRBV30 and TRBJ1-2, reads SQTIHQWPATLVQPVGSPLSLECTVEGTSNPNLYWYRQAAGRGLQLLFYSVGIGQISSEVPQNLSASRPQDRQFILSSKKLLLSDSGFYLCAWSVISRGYGYTFGSGTRLTVV.

This clone occurred once. The V gene is TRBV9, the J gene TRBJ1-1; D unresolved. The CDR3 length is 15 residues. Trimming cost V 2 bases and J 1 base, with 12 bases left between them. Germline CDR1 and CDR2: SGDLS and YYNGEE. In nucleotides, the CDR3 is TGTGCCAGCAGCGTTGGATCCAGGTCGAACACTGAAGCTTTCTTT. Translating gives CASSVGSRSNTEAFF.

V usage is TRBV7-3 and J usage is TRBJ2-7; 7 bases line up with TRBD1. Germline trimming cut 5 bases from V and 2 bases from J; bases unmatched to any gene: 3. Germline values: CDR1 SGHTA, CDR2 FQGTGA. The CDR3 contains 13 residues. CDR3 in DNA: TGTGCCAGCAGCGTCGACAGGGCCTACGAGCAGTACTTC. It codes for CASSVDRAYEQYF.

V usage is TRBV27 and J usage is TRBJ1-2; no clear D gene. This CDR3 region has 13 residues. Germline assignment: CDR1 MNHEY and CDR2 SMNVEV (reference sequence). The V end lost 8 bases, the J end lost 8 bases, and 18 bases lay between the germline ends. The CDR3 loop reads CASGRPSQEGYTF. Here the CDR3 DNA reads TGTGCCAGCGGACGCCCCTCGCAAGAAGGCTACACCTTC.

The chain is built from TRBV9 and TRBJ2-7, with D perhaps TRBD2 (5 bases). Trimming took off 3 bases at V and 4 bases at J, with 5 bases between the two ends. CDR3 size: 11 residues. Germline V CDR1 and CDR2: SGDLS, YYNGEE. CDR3 DNA: TGTGCCAGCAGCGCGGGGTACGAGCAGTACTTC. It translates to CASSAGYEQYF. Full variable domain (rest looked up from reference TRBV9 and TRBJ2-7): DSGVTQTPKHLITATGQRVTLRCSPRSGDLSVYWYQQSLDQGLQFLIQYYNGEERAKGNILERFSAQQFPDLHSELNLSSLELGDSALYFCASSAGYEQYFGPGTRLTVT.

The V and J genes are TRBV29-1 and TRBJ2-7, with 8 bases identical to TRBD2. The trim removed 4 bases at V and 0 bases at J, leaving 5 bases unmatched. The CDR3 extends over 14 amino acids. Germline CDR1 is SQVTM and CDR2 is ANQGSEA. The CDR3 spells CSVAGSGDSYEQYF. In nucleotides, the CDR3 is TGCAGCGTTGCGGGTAGCGGGGACTCCTACGAGCAGTACTTC.

This rearrangement joins TRBV7-3 to TRBJ1-4; TRBD1 agrees at 8 bases. J was trimmed by 6 bases and V by 8 bases; bases with no gene match: 17. The V gene's germline CDR1 is SGHTA and CDR2 FQGTGA. This CDR3 is built from 17 residues. CDR3 sequence (DNA): TGTGCCAGCCCCGACAGGGGTAGGCTTGGATGTGATGAAAAACTGTTTTTT. Encoded protein: CASPDRGRLGCDEKLFF.

The rearrangement links TRBV28 to TRBJ2-1, with D perhaps matching TRBD1 (5 bases). The CDR3 sequence is 13 residues long. V shed 10 bases and J shed 5 bases, with 15 bases lying between them. Germline-derived CDR1 and CDR2 are MDHEN and SYDVKM. The CDR3 DNA reads as TGTGCCACAACGGTTAGGGGTGACAATGAGCAGTTCTTC. It specifies CATTVRGDNEQFF.

The chain is built from TRBV7-3 and TRBJ2-7, with TRBD1 matching over 9 bases. From germline, CDR1 is SGHTA and CDR2 FQGTGA. Germline trimming cut 4 bases from V and 1 base from J; bases unmatched to any gene: 5. This CDR3 is 15 amino acids long. CDR3 coding DNA: TGTGCCAGCAGCTCTGACGGGACAGGGTCCTACGAGCAGTACTTC. Protein: CASSSDGTGSYEQYF.

DNA for the CDR3: TGCGCCAGCAGCCAAGAGGGGACTAGCGGATACTACGAGCAGTACTTC. It yields the protein CASSQEGTSGYYEQYF. V usage is TRBV4-1 and J usage is TRBJ2-7; 11 nucleotides match TRBD2. J lost 3 bases, V lost 0 bases, and 4 bases had no gene match. The CDR3 has 16 residues. Per the germline V gene, CDR1 is MGHRA and CDR2 is YSYEKL.

The V call is TRBV28, the J call TRBJ1-6; a possible D gene is TRBD1 (5 bases). Germline loops: CDR1 MDHEN, CDR2 SYDVKM. The CDR3 is 14 amino acids. V dropped 10 bases and J dropped 4 bases, with 14 bases sitting between them. CDR3 DNA: TGTGCCACCCAAAAGGGACTGTATAATTCACCCCTCCACTTT. Translating gives CATQKGLYNSPLHF.